Listed below are T cell receptor beta chains from one sample, sequenced in a study of T-cell memory formation after mild COVID-19. TCRdb recomputed calls from the 5' RACE reads with MiXCR, one row per CDR3 protein. The sample carries over 500,000 distinct CDR3 sequences, 15% to 20% recorded once. The source material was PBMCs or a T cell subset sorted from them (not recorded which). The receptors originated from an adult woman who had mild COVID-19 (a few samples of this study predate the infection). Cell type and time point are not known. CDR3s include the opening cysteine and the closing phenylalanine or tryptophan. The order of the fields is CDR3 protein, CDR3 DNA, D gene, J gene, clone size, V gene. A D gene is named only where the DNA matches it firmly. Not every row has a clone size; where given, it reads once, few, many or a size class.

CASSPGVEQYF,TGTGCCAGCAGCCCCGGGGTCGAGCAGTACTTC,-,TRBJ2-7,many,TRBV7-3
CASSLGLVSDTEAFF,TGCGCCAGCAGCTTGGGTCTCGTCTCCGACACTGAAGCTTTCTTT,-,TRBJ1-1,once,TRBV5-1
CASSLYQVGILSNQPQHF,TGTGCCAGCAGCTTATATCAGGTTGGGATATTAAGCAATCAGCCCCAGCATTTT,-,TRBJ1-5,-,TRBV7-8
CASSLGGRNYGYTF,TGCGCCAGCAGCTTGGGTGGCAGGAACTATGGCTACACCTTC,-,TRBJ1-2,few,TRBV5-1
CASSEELYGSRPLTEAFF,TGTGCCAGCAGTGAAGAGCTCTATGGCTCCCGACCCCTCACTGAAGCTTTCTTT,-,TRBJ1-1,-,TRBV6-1
CATTGTLTDTQYF,TGTGCCACCACCGGGACCCTCACAGATACGCAGTATTTT,-,TRBJ2-3,-,TRBV10-3
CAWRIAGTDTQYF,TGTGCCTGGAGGATAGCGGGCACAGATACGCAGTATTTT,-,TRBJ2-3,-,TRBV30
CASSVASAATEAFF,TGTGCCAGCAGCGTAGCTTCGGCTGCGACTGAAGCTTTCTTT,-,TRBJ1-1,-,TRBV9
CSARDPRDSSVYEQYF,TGCAGTGCTAGAGATCCCCGGGACTCCTCGGTGTACGAGCAGTACTTC,-,TRBJ2-7,few,TRBV20-1
CASSADRGHGYTF,TGTGCCAGCAGTGCGGACCGGGGGCACGGCTACACCTTC,-,TRBJ1-2,many,TRBV6-2/TRBV6-3
CASSKKRVGGSQVHEQYF,TGTGCCAGCAGCAAAAAGAGAGTGGGCGGGAGTCAAGTGCACGAGCAGTACTTC,-,TRBJ2-7,few,TRBV21-1
CASSTWTGVSSNYGYTF,TGTGCCAGCAGTACCTGGACAGGGGTTTCCTCTAACTATGGCTACACCTTC,TRBD1,TRBJ1-2,-,TRBV6-2/TRBV6-3
CAWTRTFRRKRESSYNEQFF,TGTGCCTGGACTCGAACCTTTCGCCGAAAGCGGGAAAGCTCCTACAATGAGCAGTTCTTC,TRBD2,TRBJ2-1,few,TRBV30
CSWSGQGASQPQHF,TGTTCCTGGAGCGGACAGGGGGCAAGTCAGCCCCAGCATTTT,TRBD1,TRBJ1-5,once,TRBV30
CVSVVLGGTSAHYEQYF,TGCGTGTCAGTGGTCTTGGGGGGGACTAGCGCCCACTACGAGCAGTACTTC,TRBD2,TRBJ2-7,-,TRBV5-1
CASSFLRGLGRQGVGKLFF,TGTGCCAGCAGTTTCCTGAGAGGCCTAGGTAGACAGGGCGTGGGGAAACTGTTTTTT,TRBD1,TRBJ1-4,few,TRBV27
CASSPGGPPSTDTQYF,TGCGCCAGCAGTCCTGGGGGGCCCCCTAGCACAGATACGCAGTATTTT,-,TRBJ2-3,-,TRBV23-1
CASSHAGWNTEAFF,TGCGCCAGCAGCCACGCGGGATGGAACACTGAAGCTTTCTTT,-,TRBJ1-1,-,TRBV4-1
CASSPASPYEQYF,TGTGCCAGCTCACCAGCTAGTCCCTACGAGCAGTACTTC,-,TRBJ2-7,-,TRBV18
CASRYRDGLRGYTF,TGTGCCAGCAGATACCGGGACGGCCTAAGGGGCTACACCTTC,-,TRBJ1-2,few,TRBV12-3/TRBV12-4
CASSKAGGQETQYF,TGTGCCAGCAGTAAAGCGGGGGGGCAAGAGACCCAGTACTTC,TRBD2,TRBJ2-5,-,TRBV12-3/TRBV12-4
CASSLRASSYNEQFF,TGTGCCAGCAGTTTACGCGCAAGCTCCTACAATGAGCAGTTCTTC,-,TRBJ2-1,-,TRBV12-3/TRBV12-4
CASSQVGGAASYEQYF,TGTGCCAGCAGCCAAGTGGGGGGCGCGGCCTCCTACGAGCAGTACTTC,-,TRBJ2-7,-,TRBV4-2
CASSQGGLAGGSSYEQYF,TGCGCCAGCAGCCAAGGGGGACTAGCGGGAGGGAGCTCCTACGAGCAGTACTTC,TRBD2,TRBJ2-7,-,TRBV4-3
CSVESGLSNTGELFF,TGCAGCGTTGAATCGGGGCTCAGCAACACCGGGGAGCTGTTTTTT,-,TRBJ2-2,-,TRBV29-1
CASSEYKSTDTQYF,TGTGCCAGCAGTGAATATAAGAGCACAGATACGCAGTATTTT,-,TRBJ2-3,-,TRBV25-1